This T cell receptor beta chain was obtained from a study of T cells in Graves' hyperthyroidism and ophthalmopathy. Findings and caveats of the study: A model using 13 V-J features told ophthalmopathy apart from stable hyperthyroidism.

Amplification of TCR beta CDR3 regions used RNA as the template. The study used the HTBI primer set for a first-round RT-PCR of the TCR CDR3. From the multiplex PCR reads, TCRdb called clonotypes with MiXCR, one entry per CDR3 protein. This repertoire shows roughly 350,000 distinct CDR3 sequences, about 14% found once; its top ten account for roughly 24%. Note on this clonotype: Its antigen is as yet unknown.

Per the germline V gene, CDR1 is MDHEN and CDR2 is SYDVKM. V lost 7 bases to trimming and J lost 4 bases, with 11 bases between them. This CDR3 has 14 amino acids. Diagnoses rested on clinical symptoms, serum thyroxine and TRAb, thyroid ultrasound and orbital computed tomography. Out of less than 12 ml of fresh peripheral blood came the PBMCs. The chain has TRBV28 and TRBJ1-6; the D is unclear. The receptor's source is a young woman with Graves' hyperthyroidism. What was sequenced was blood. Here the CDR3 DNA reads TGTGCCAGCACCCGCCTCCCGTATAATTCACCCCTCCACTTT. Translated: CASTRLPYNSPLHF.